The 16 T cell receptor beta chains below all came from one sample that was sequenced in a study of technical replicates of blood from a few donors. Generated by immunoSEQ multiplex PCR, the TCRdb table keeps only in-frame clones and is missing some. The sample lists about 60,000 clones; 85% to 90% were seen once. The sample taken for sequencing was PBMCs. The receptors were sampled from a human donor in good health. Some clones in this sample may be carry-over from other donors' samples.

The rearrangement joins TRBV30 to TRBJ2-7, with D hard to call. Germline V lookup: CDR1 GTSNPN, CDR2 SVGIG (reference sequence). This CDR3 is 14 amino acids long. Trimming pared 0 bases from V and 4 bases from J, leaving 13 bases between. The CDR3 DNA follows: TGTGCCTGGAGTGTACCCCCCCAGAGGTACGAGCAGTACTTC. It specifies CAWSVPPQRYEQYF.

The rearrangement joins TRBV27 to TRBJ2-7; no firm D call. From germline, CDR1 is MNHEY and CDR2 SMNVEV (reference sequence). Trimming cost V 4 bases and J 6 bases, with 16 bases left between them. There are 14 residues in the CDR3. In DNA form, the CDR3 reads TGTGCCAGCAGTTCCCACGAAAACCCGCGCGAGCAGTACTTC. This codes for CASSSHENPREQYF.

The gene calls are TRBV27 and TRBJ1-2, with 11 positions matching TRBD1. After removal of 8 bases from V and 2 bases from J, the junction contained 7 bases not matched to a gene. The length of the CDR3 is 15 residues. Per the germline V gene, CDR1 is MNHEY and CDR2 is SMNVEV (reference sequence). The CDR3 nucleotides read TGTGCCAGCCACGGGACAGGGGGAGTGAACTATGGCTACACCTTC. This gives the protein CASHGTGGVNYGYTF.

The chain recombines TRBV4-3 with TRBJ2-1, with 10 nucleotides matching TRBD2. The length of the CDR3 is 16 residues. Germline loops: CDR1 LGHNA, CDR2 YSLEER. With 1 base clipped from V and 4 bases from J, the junction kept 4 bases outside the gene matches. The chain's CDR3 is CASSQVGTSVYNEQFF. The CDR3, as DNA: TGCGCCAGCAGCCAAGTTGGGACTAGCGTATACAATGAGCAGTTCTTC.

The rearrangement links TRBV12-5 to TRBJ2-2; TRBD1 agrees at 10 bases. The germline CDR1 and CDR2 sequences are LGHNT and FRNRAP. V lost 6 bases, J lost 5 bases, and 6 bases stayed unmatched. The CDR3 totals 15 residues. CDR3: CASGGDRGGTGELFF. CDR3 sequence (DNA): TGTGCTAGTGGGGGGGACAGGGGTGGAACCGGGGAGCTGTTTTTT. Filled out from reference TRBV12-5 and TRBJ2-2, the complete variable domain reads DARVTQTPRHKVTEMGQEVTMRCQPILGHNTVFWYRQTMMQGLELLAYFRNRAPLDDSGMPKDRFSAEMPDATLATLKIQPSEPRDSAVYFCASGGDRGGTGELFFGEGSRLTVL.

This chain uses TRBV2 with TRBJ2-7; 12 nucleotides match TRBD1. Germline CDR1 is SNHLY and CDR2 is FYNNEI. Germline trimming cut 7 bases from V and 1 base from J; bases unmatched to any gene: 2. This CDR3 has 14 residues. The CDR3 region has the DNA TGTGCCAGCAAGGGACAGGGGGCATCCTACGAGCAGTACTTC. This sequence encodes CASKGQGASYEQYF.

The chain combines TRBV7-2 with TRBJ1-4, with 7 bases aligning to TRBD1. Germline V lookup: CDR1 SGHTA, CDR2 FQGNSA. V shed 5 bases, J shed 3 bases, and the junction held 6 bases outside the gene matches. The CDR3 is made up of 15 amino acids. The CDR3 nucleotides are TGTGCCAGCAGCCCCGGGACAGCGCCTAATGAAAAACTGTTTTTT. Amino acid sequence: CASSPGTAPNEKLFF.

This clone was seen only once. The chain carries TRBV7-8 and TRBJ2-2, with TRBD2 matching over 10 bases. Trimming removed 5 bases from V and 0 bases from J; junction bases left unmatched: 9. CDR1 and CDR2 (germline): SGHVS, FQNEAQ. The CDR3 sequence is 18 residues long. DNA for the CDR3: TGTGCCAGCAGCCCCCGCGGGAGCGGGGGGGCGAACACCGGGGAGCTGTTTTTT. Translating it yields CASSPRGSGGANTGELFF. Looking up the rest from reference TRBV7-8 and TRBJ2-2 gives the full variable domain: GAGVSQSPRYKVAKRGQDVALRCDPISGHVSLFWYQQALGQGPEFLTYFQNEAQLDKSGLPSDRFFAERPEGSVSTLKIQRTQQEDSAVYLCASSPRGSGGANTGELFFGEGSRLTVL.

V usage is TRBV19 and J usage is TRBJ1-2, with D possibly being TRBD1 (6 bases). The V gene lost 0 bases and the J gene lost 2 bases, with 10 bases spanning the gap. This CDR3 comprises 15 residues. Germline V CDR1 and CDR2: LNHDA, SQIVND (reference sequence). In DNA form, the CDR3 reads TGTGCCAGTAGTATAGAAGGACAGACCAACTATGGCTACACCTTC. Its translation is CASSIEGQTNYGYTF.

The chain combines TRBV19 with TRBJ1-5, with D hard to call. With 6 bases removed from V and 1 base from J, the gap between germline ends came to 13 bases. The CDR3 runs to 15 residues. Per germline, CDR1 LNHDA and CDR2 SQIVND (reference sequence). The CDR3 reads CASSVWGGSNQPQHF. CDR3 nucleotides: TGTGCCAGTAGCGTCTGGGGAGGAAGCAATCAGCCCCAGCATTTT.

The chain combines TRBV28 with TRBJ1-2, with 7 bases lining up with TRBD1. The CDR3 covers 15 residues. CDR1 is MDHEN and CDR2 is SYDVKM in the germline V gene. V lost 4 bases and J lost 3; bases outside the gene matches: 8. The CDR3, as DNA: TGTGCCAGCAGTTACGAAACAGGGGCTGACTATGGCTACACCTTC. Encoded protein: CASSYETGADYGYTF.

The CDR3 region is CASSQFMNTEAFF. The CDR3 nucleotides are TGTGCCAGCAGCCAATTTATGAACACTGAAGCTTTCTTT. This chain joins TRBV14 and TRBJ1-1; D is unclear. Germline CDR1 reads SGHDN; CDR2 reads FVKESK. The V gene lost 2 bases and the J gene lost 0 bases, with 4 bases spanning the gap. CDR3 length: 13 amino acids. Combining the CDR3 with reference TRBV14 and TRBJ1-1 gives the whole variable domain EAGVTQFPSHSVIEKGQTVTLRCDPISGHDNLYWYRRVMGKEIKFLLHFVKESKQDESGMPNNRFLAERTGGTYSTLKVQPAELEDSGVYFCASSQFMNTEAFFGQGTRLTVV.

The chain has TRBV6-1 and TRBJ2-7; D is ambiguous. The V end lost 3 bases, the J end lost 3 bases, and 9 bases lay between the germline ends. Germline lookup yields CDR1 MNHNS and CDR2 SASEGT. The CDR3 consists of 13 residues. The CDR3 DNA reads as TGTGCCAGCAGTGATAGCTATCTCTACGAGCAGTACTTC. Protein product: CASSDSYLYEQYF.

This sequence joins TRBV5-1 and TRBJ2-2; 11 nucleotides agree with TRBD1. Germline values: CDR1 SGHRS, CDR2 YFSETQ. This CDR3 spans 17 amino acids. The V segment lost 4 bases and the J segment 5 bases; nucleotides outside the gene matches: 10. CDR3 coding DNA: TGCGCCAGCAGCCAAACTCGGACAGGGGGCGCGACCGGGGAGCTGTTTTTT. Its protein product is CASSQTRTGGATGELFF.

The rearrangement links TRBV7-2 to TRBJ2-6; 7 nucleotides agree with TRBD1. The CDR3 length is 16 residues. Trimming removed 7 bases from V and 0 bases from J; junction bases left unmatched: 6. Germline values: CDR1 SGHTA, CDR2 FQGNSA. CDR3 DNA sequence: TGTGCCAGCACGCTACAGGGGCGCTCTGGGGCCAACGTCCTGACTTTC. Translated, it gives CASTLQGRSGANVLTF.

This clone was recorded only once. The chain employs TRBV27 and TRBJ1-2; possibly TRBD1 for D (6 bases). Per germline, CDR1 MNHEY and CDR2 SMNVEV (reference sequence). The CDR3 is 16 residues long. Trimming cost V 6 bases and J 3 bases, with 20 bases left between them. The chain's CDR3 is CASSPGWGLLDYGYTF. The CDR3 DNA reads as TGTGCCAGCAGCCCCGGGTGGGGGCTTTTGGACTATGGCTACACCTTC.